The 13 T cell receptor beta chains below were found in one sample sequenced in a study of blood T cell repertoires in COVID-19. TCRdb's copy holds only in-frame clones and misses some; the assay was immunoSEQ multiplex PCR. The sample has 390,000 or so clones, almost 90% seen once. The sample taken for sequencing was peripheral blood. The origin of the receptors is a man between 18 and 29 years old with active or convalescent COVID-19.

V is TRBV3-1 (or the pseudogene TRBV3-2) and J is TRBJ2-1, with 7 positions matching TRBD2. The CDR3 sequence is 12 residues long. Germline CDR1 is LGHDT and CDR2 is YNNKEL (reference sequence). J lost 9 bases, V lost 3 bases, and 2 bases had no gene match. The DNA for the CDR3 is TGTGCCAGCAGCCAGCGGGGGTTTGAGCAGTTCTTC. Protein sequence: CASSQRGFEQFF.

This rearrangement joins TRBV4-3 to TRBJ1-5, with no clear D. Trimming took off 1 base at V and 4 bases at J, with 5 bases between the two ends. CDR3 length equals 13 residues. Germline V lookup: CDR1 LGHNA, CDR2 YSLEER. CDR3 in amino acids: CASSQGQNQPQHF. The CDR3 region has the DNA TGCGCCAGCAGCCAAGGGCAAAATCAGCCCCAGCATTTT.

The genes are TRBV29-1 and TRBJ1-4, with 7 positions matching TRBD1. CDR1 and CDR2 (germline): SQVTM, ANQGSEA. The V segment lost 7 bases and the J segment 0 bases; nucleotides outside the gene matches: 5. The CDR3 loop spans 14 amino acids. The CDR3 DNA reads TGCAGCGCTTGGGACAGCTCAACTAATGAAAAACTGTTTTTT. This codes for CSAWDSSTNEKLFF.

V gene TRBV5-5 combines with J gene TRBJ1-4, with 9 bases identical to TRBD1. The CDR3 consists of 16 residues. V was clipped by 0 bases and J by 7 bases; unmatched bases: 7. CDR1 and CDR2 (germline): SGHKS, YYEKEE (reference sequence). The CDR3 region has the DNA TGTGCCAGCAGCTTGGAGGGACAGGGAACTCGTGAAAAACTGTTTTTT. Translated, it gives CASSLEGQGTREKLFF.

The chain carries TRBV2 and TRBJ1-5; no clear D gene. CDR1 is SNHLY, CDR2 FYNNEI, per germline. The V gene lost 4 bases and the J gene lost 2 bases, with 12 bases spanning the gap. The CDR3 length is 15 residues. CDR3 nucleotides: TGTGCCAGCAGTGTGGTGGAGCTGGGCAATCAGCCCCAGCATTTT. It yields the protein CASSVVELGNQPQHF.

The chain couples TRBV4-1 to TRBJ2-1, with a tentative D call TRBD1 (7 bases). The V gene's germline CDR1 is MGHRA and CDR2 YSYEKL. The V gene lost 2 bases and the J gene lost 8 bases, with 16 bases spanning the gap. The CDR3 is made up of 15 amino acids. The CDR3 loop reads CASSQQGGTFDEQFF. Written as DNA, the CDR3 is TGCGCCAGCAGCCAACAGGGGGGAACTTTTGATGAGCAGTTCTTC.

The chain has TRBV18 and TRBJ2-1; D is uncertain. V lost 2 bases to trimming and J lost 5 bases, with 10 bases between them. This CDR3 contains 14 residues. Per germline, CDR1 KGHSH and CDR2 LQKENI. CDR3 protein: CASSPNAQNNEQFF. The CDR3 DNA reads TGTGCCAGCTCACCAAACGCTCAGAACAATGAGCAGTTCTTC.

V usage is TRBV5-6 and J usage is TRBJ1-6; D is unclear. V was cut by 4 bases and J by 9 bases, with 11 bases left in between. Germline values: CDR1 SGHDT, CDR2 YYEEEE. The CDR3 extends over 13 amino acids. CDR3 DNA sequence: TGTGCCAGCAGCCCAACGGTCCCTTCACCCCTCCACTTT. Translating gives CASSPTVPSPLHF.

This clone was recorded once. The V call is TRBV29-1, the J call TRBJ1-1; 11 bases line up with TRBD1. The J segment lost 4 bases and the V segment lost 5 bases, leaving 3 bases of the junction unmatched. There are 13 residues in the CDR3. The germline V gene has CDR1 SQVTM and CDR2 ANQGSEA. CDR3 sequence reads: CSVWGQGVTEAFF. Written as DNA, the CDR3 is TGCAGCGTTTGGGGACAGGGGGTCACTGAAGCTTTCTTT.

This clone was counted a few times. This chain uses TRBV2 with TRBJ2-5; 10 positions agree with TRBD2. This CDR3 contains 15 residues. Germline CDR1 SNHLY, CDR2 FYNNEI. The V segment lost 3 bases and the J segment 0 bases; nucleotides outside the gene matches: 1. This chain's CDR3 is CASSETSGYQETQYF. CDR3 nucleotide sequence: TGTGCCAGCAGTGAGACTAGCGGGTACCAAGAGACCCAGTACTTC.

The rearrangement uses TRBV28 and TRBJ2-7; 9 bases are a match to TRBD2. The CDR3 spans 15 residues. V was pared by 3 bases and J by 3 bases, with 6 bases of the junction left unmatched. Germline CDR1 and CDR2: MDHEN and SYDVKM. Written as DNA, the CDR3 is TGTGCCAGCAGTTTCATAGCGGGAGCAATCTACGAGCAGTACTTC. Amino acids: CASSFIAGAIYEQYF.

This chain connects TRBV4-3 to TRBJ1-1; the D gene is possibly TRBD1 (6 bases). Looked up from germline, CDR1 is LGHNA and CDR2 is YSLEER. Deletions cut 1 base from V and 0 bases from J, with 9 bases between. The CDR3 is made up of 15 amino acids. CDR3 amino acids: CASSQGGRMNTEAFF. In DNA, the CDR3 is TGCGCCAGCAGCCAAGGGGGGCGTATGAACACTGAAGCTTTCTTT.

The V call is TRBV27, the J call TRBJ1-6; D uncertain. The ends were cut back, 0 bases at V and 0 bases at J, with 9 bases in the middle. Germline V CDR1 and CDR2: MNHEY, SMNVEV (reference sequence). There are 17 residues in the CDR3. The CDR3 loop reads CASSLSEGSSYNSPLHF. The CDR3 DNA follows: TGTGCCAGCAGTTTATCAGAGGGCAGCTCCTATAATTCACCCCTCCACTTT.